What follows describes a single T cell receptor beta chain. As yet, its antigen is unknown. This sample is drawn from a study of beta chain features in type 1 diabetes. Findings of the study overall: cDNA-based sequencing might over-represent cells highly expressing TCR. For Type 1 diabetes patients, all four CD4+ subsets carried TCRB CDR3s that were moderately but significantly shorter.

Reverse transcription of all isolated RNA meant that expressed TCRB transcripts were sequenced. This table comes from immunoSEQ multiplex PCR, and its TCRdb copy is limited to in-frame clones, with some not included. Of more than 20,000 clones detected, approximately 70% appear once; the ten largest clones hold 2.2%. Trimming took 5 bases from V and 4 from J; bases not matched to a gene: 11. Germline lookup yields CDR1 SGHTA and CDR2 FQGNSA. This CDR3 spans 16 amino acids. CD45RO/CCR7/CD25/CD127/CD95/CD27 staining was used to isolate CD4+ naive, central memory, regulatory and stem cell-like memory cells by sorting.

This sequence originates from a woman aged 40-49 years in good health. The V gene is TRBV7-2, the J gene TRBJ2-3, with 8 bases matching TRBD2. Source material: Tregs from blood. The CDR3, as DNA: TGTGCCAGCAGCCCTCACCGGGGGGGCCAGGCAGATACGCAGTATTTT. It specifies CASSPHRGGQADTQYF.